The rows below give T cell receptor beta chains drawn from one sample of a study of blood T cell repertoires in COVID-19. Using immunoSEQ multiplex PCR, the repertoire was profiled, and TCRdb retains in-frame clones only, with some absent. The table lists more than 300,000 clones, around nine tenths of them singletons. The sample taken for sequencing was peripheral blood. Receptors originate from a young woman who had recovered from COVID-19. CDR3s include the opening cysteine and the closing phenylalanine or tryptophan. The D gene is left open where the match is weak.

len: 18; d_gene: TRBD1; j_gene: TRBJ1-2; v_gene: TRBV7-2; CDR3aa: CASSSRQGAHMVYYGYTF
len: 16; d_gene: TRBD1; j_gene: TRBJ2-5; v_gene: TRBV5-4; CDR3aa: CASSLGAGGALETQYF
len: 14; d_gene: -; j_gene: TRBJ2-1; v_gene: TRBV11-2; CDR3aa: CASSLAGAYNEQFF
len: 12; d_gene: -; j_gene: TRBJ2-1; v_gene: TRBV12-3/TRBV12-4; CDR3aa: CASSTLVNEQFF
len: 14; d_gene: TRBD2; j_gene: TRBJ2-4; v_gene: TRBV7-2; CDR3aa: CASRRTSGSDIQYF
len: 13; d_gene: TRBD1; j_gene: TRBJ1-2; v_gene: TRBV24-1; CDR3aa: CATSGGQGDGYTF
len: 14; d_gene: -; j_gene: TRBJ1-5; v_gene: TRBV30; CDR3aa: CAWSVLSSGQPQHF
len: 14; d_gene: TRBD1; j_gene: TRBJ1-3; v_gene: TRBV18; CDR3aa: CASSQTGSRNTIYF
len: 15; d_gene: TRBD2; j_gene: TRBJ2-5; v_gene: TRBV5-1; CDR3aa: CASSLAGAGGETQYF
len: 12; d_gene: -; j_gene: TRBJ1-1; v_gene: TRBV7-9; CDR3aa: CASSLERGEAFF
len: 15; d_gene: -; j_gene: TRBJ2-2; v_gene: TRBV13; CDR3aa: CASRSTDVYTGELFF
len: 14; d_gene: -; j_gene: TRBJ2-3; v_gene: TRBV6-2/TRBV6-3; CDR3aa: CASSYRERVDTQYF
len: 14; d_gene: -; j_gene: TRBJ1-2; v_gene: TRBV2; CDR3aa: CASSDLWTAHGYTF
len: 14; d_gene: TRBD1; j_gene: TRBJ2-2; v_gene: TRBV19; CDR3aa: CASSRTGGSGELFF
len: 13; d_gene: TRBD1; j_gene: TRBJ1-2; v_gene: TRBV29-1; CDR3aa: CSVPGQGGYGYTF
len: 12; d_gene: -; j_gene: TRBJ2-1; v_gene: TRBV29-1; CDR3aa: CSVNYAYNEQFF
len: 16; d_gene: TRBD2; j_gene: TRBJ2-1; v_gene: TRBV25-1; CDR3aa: CASSEMASGRLGEQFF
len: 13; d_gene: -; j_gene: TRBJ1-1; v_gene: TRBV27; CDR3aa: CASSSQGYTEAFF
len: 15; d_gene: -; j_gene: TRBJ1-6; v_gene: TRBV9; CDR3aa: CASSVSGAYNSPLHF
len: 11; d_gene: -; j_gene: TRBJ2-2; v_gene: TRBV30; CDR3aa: CAWTQGGELFF
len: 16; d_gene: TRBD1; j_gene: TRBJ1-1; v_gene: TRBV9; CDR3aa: CASSPLRTGRDTEAFF
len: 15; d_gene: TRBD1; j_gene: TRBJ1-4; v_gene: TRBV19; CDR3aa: CASRAPGQGNEKLFF
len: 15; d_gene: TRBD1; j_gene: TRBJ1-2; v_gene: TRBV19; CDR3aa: CASSTGGQASGGYTF
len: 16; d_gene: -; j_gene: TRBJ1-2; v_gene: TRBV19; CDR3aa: CASSIDRWRGGHGYTF
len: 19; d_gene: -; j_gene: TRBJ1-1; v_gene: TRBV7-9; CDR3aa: CASSLIPPDPFGGGTEAFF
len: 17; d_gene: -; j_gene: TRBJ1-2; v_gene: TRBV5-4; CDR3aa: CASSPPPGEGGSYGYTF
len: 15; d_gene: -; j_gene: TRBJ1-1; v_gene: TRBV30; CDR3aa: CAWSVHREKEPEAFF
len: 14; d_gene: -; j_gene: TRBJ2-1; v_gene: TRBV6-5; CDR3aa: CASSYTGLTNEQFF
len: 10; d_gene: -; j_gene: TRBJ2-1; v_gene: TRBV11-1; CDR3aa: CASSSNEQFF
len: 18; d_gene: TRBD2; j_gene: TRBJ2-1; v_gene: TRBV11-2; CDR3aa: CASSLPFVTSGGNNEQFF
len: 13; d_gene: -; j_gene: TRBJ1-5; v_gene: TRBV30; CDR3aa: CAWSVRGNQPQHF
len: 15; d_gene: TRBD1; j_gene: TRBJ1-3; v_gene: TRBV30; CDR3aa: CACTVGTASGNTIYF
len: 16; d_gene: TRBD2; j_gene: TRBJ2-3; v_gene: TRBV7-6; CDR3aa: CASSLIQREGLNTQYF
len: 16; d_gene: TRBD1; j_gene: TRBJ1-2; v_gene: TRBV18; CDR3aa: CASSPSGGRSSYGYTF
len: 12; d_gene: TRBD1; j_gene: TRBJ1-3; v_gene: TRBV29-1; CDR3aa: CSAGTGGNTIYF
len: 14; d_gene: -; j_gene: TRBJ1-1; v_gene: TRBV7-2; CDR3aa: CASSLVSGGTEAFF
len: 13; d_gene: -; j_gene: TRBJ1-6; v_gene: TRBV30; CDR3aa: CAWKGGSNSPLHF
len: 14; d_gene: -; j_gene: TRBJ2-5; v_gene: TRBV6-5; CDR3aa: CASSMLRGGETQYF
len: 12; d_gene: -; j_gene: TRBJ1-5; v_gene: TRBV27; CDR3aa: CASSFMGGLQHF
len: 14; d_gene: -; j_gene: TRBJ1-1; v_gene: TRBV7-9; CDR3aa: CASSLARGYNEAFF
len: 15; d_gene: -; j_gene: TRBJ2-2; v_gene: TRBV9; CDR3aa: CASSVVAATTGELFF
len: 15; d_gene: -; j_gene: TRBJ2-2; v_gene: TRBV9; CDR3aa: CASAGMGGNTGELFF
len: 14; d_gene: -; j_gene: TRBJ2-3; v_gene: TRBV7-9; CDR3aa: CASSLTRDTDTQYF
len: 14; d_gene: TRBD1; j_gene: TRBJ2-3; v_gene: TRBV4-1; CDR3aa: CASSQGTGTDTQYF
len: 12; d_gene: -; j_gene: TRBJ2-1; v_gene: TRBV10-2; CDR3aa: CASKEGYNEQFF
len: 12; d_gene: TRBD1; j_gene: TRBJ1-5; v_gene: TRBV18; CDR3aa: CASSTGVQPQHF
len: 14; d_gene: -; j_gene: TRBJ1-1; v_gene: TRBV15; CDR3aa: CATSRDRGGTEAFF
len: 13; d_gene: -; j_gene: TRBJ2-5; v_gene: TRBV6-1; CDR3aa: CASSDTRRETQYF
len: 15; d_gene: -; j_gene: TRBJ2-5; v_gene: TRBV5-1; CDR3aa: CASSQGAGAFETQYF
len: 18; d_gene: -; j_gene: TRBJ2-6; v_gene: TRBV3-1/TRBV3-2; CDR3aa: CASSQERGGLVGANVLTF
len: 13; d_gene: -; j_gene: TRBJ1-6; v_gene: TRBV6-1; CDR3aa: CASSEVRNSPLHF
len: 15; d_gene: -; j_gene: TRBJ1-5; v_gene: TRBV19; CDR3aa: CASTRRADSNQPQHF
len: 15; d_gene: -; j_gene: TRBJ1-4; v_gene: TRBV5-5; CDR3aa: CASSLGFQFNEKLFF